Described below is a single T cell receptor beta chain sequence and its context. As yet, its antigen is unknown. HIV-negative, healthy adults without recent acute infections or vaccinations were the donors. CD45RA+ naive and CD45RA-negative memory subsets were separated from CD4+ cells. The assay was immunoSEQ multiplex PCR, and TCRdb's table has in-frame clones only and misses some. The table records 900,000 to 1,200,000 clones, approximately 80% of them present only once. Per germline, CDR1 SEHNR and CDR2 FQNEAQ (reference sequence). With 2 bases removed from V and 4 bases from J, the gap between germline ends came to 8 bases. The CDR3 is made up of 13 amino acids. This sample stems from a study of shared clonotypes between healthy human individuals. Overall study: Each donor's CD4 naive and CD4 memory cells filled three plates apiece, CD8 naive two, and CD8 memory one. Broader study findings: In general, naive subsets displayed greater estimated richness than memory subsets did.

The genes are TRBV7-9 and TRBJ1-2; D gene uncertain. Sequencing was done on a sample of memory CD4+ T cells from PBMCs. As for subset: CD45RA-negative fraction. The receptor was derived from a man aged 18 to 29 in good health. Some clones in this sample may be carry-over from other donors' samples. The DNA of the CDR3 is TGTGCCAGCAGCTTATTACAGCGCTATGGCTACACCTTC. It encodes CASSLLQRYGYTF.